The rows below give T cell receptor beta chains drawn from one sample of a study of PD-1 blockade in classical Hodgkin lymphoma. The assay was immunoSEQ multiplex PCR, and TCRdb's table has in-frame clones only and misses some. The sample shows about 31,000 clones, about four fifths of them seen only once. The sample in question was peripheral blood mononuclear cells (PBMCs), obtained before the fourth cycle of nivolumab. Source of these receptors: a human donor with classical Hodgkin lymphoma. Each CDR3 is given with its conserved first and last residue. The order of the fields is V gene, D gene, clone size, J gene, CDR3 protein, CDR3 DNA. A D gene is named only where the DNA matches it firmly. Expanded clones are given a class, and other clones once, few, many or no size at all.

v_call: TRBV5-1
d_call: TRBD1
clone_size: .
j_call: TRBJ1-2
cdr3_aa: CASSLGDLTGGRRVNYGYTF
cdr3_nt: TGCGCCAGCAGCTTGGGGGACCTGACAGGGGGCCGGCGGGTTAACTATGGCTACACCTTC

v_call: TRBV27
d_call: .
clone_size: .
j_call: TRBJ2-7
cdr3_aa: CASSLSGYEQYF
cdr3_nt: TGTGCCAGCAGTTTGTCAGGCTACGAGCAGTACTTC

v_call: TRBV19
d_call: TRBD1
clone_size: few
j_call: TRBJ1-5
cdr3_aa: CASSQQGNQPQHF
cdr3_nt: TGTGCCAGTAGTCAACAGGGGAATCAGCCCCAGCATTTT

v_call: TRBV25-1
d_call: .
clone_size: .
j_call: TRBJ1-4
cdr3_aa: CASGGRGATNEKLFF
cdr3_nt: TGTGCCAGCGGAGGGAGAGGGGCGACTAATGAAAAACTGTTTTTT

v_call: TRBV25-1
d_call: TRBD1
clone_size: .
j_call: TRBJ1-2
cdr3_aa: CASSEYTRQGGGYTF
cdr3_nt: TGTGCCAGCAGTGAATATACCAGACAGGGAGGCGGCTACACCTTC

v_call: TRBV5-4
d_call: .
clone_size: few
j_call: TRBJ1-2
cdr3_aa: CASSADSYGYTF
cdr3_nt: TGTGCCAGCAGCGCGGACAGCTATGGCTACACCTTC

v_call: TRBV18
d_call: TRBD1
clone_size: .
j_call: TRBJ2-6
cdr3_aa: CASSPLDRNDLTF
cdr3_nt: TGTGCCAGCTCACCGTTGGACAGGAACGACCTGACTTTC

v_call: TRBV2
d_call: .
clone_size: few
j_call: TRBJ1-2
cdr3_aa: CASRRGLGLGGYTF
cdr3_nt: TGTGCCAGCAGGAGGGGTCTGGGGTTGGGGGGCTACACCTTC

v_call: TRBV4-3
d_call: .
clone_size: few
j_call: TRBJ1-4
cdr3_aa: CASSQDFGAGRATNEKLFF
cdr3_nt: TGCGCCAGCAGCCAAGATTTTGGGGCAGGCCGAGCAACTAATGAAAAACTGTTTTTT

v_call: TRBV6-6
d_call: .
clone_size: .
j_call: TRBJ2-7
cdr3_aa: CASSRPSLLAAYEQYF
cdr3_nt: TGTGCCAGCAGTAGGCCATCTCTTCTGGCTGCCTACGAGCAGTACTTC

v_call: TRBV27
d_call: TRBD1
clone_size: .
j_call: TRBJ2-3
cdr3_aa: CASSTTRQGHTQYF
cdr3_nt: TGTGCCAGCAGTACCACCCGACAGGGTCATACGCAGTATTTT

v_call: TRBV28
d_call: .
clone_size: .
j_call: TRBJ2-7
cdr3_aa: CASSPDRLGQYF
cdr3_nt: TGTGCCAGCAGTCCCGACAGGCTGGGGCAGTACTTC

v_call: TRBV6-1
d_call: .
clone_size: .
j_call: TRBJ2-7
cdr3_aa: CASSTGTHSYEQYF
cdr3_nt: TGTGCCAGCAGTACCGGGACTCACTCCTACGAGCAGTACTTC

v_call: TRBV5-1
d_call: .
clone_size: .
j_call: TRBJ2-1
cdr3_aa: CASSLPGEDYNEQFF
cdr3_nt: TGCGCCAGCAGCTTGCCAGGGGAGGACTACAATGAGCAGTTCTTC

v_call: TRBV19
d_call: TRBD1
clone_size: .
j_call: TRBJ1-1
cdr3_aa: CASSRGQKNTEAFF
cdr3_nt: TGTGCCAGTAGTAGGGGACAGAAGAACACTGAAGCTTTCTTT

v_call: TRBV5-6
d_call: .
clone_size: .
j_call: TRBJ1-2
cdr3_aa: CASTRQVGDGYTF
cdr3_nt: TGTGCCAGCACCAGGCAGGTGGGTGATGGCTACACCTTC

v_call: TRBV4-1
d_call: .
clone_size: once
j_call: TRBJ1-1
cdr3_aa: CASSRSFSGTFNTEAFF
cdr3_nt: TGCGCCAGCAGCCGATCATTCTCCGGGACATTCAACACTGAAGCTTTCTTT

v_call: TRBV10-3
d_call: .
clone_size: .
j_call: TRBJ1-1
cdr3_aa: CAIREQVTNTEAFF
cdr3_nt: TGTGCCATCAGGGAACAGGTTACGAACACTGAAGCTTTCTTT

v_call: TRBV7-3
d_call: .
clone_size: .
j_call: TRBJ1-5
cdr3_aa: CASSLMSNQPQHF
cdr3_nt: TGTGCCAGCAGCTTAATGAGCAATCAGCCCCAGCATTTT

v_call: TRBV5-6
d_call: TRBD1
clone_size: .
j_call: TRBJ2-7
cdr3_aa: CASSSLGTASYEQYF
cdr3_nt: TGTGCCAGCAGCTCGTTAGGGACAGCCTCCTACGAGCAGTACTTC

v_call: TRBV19
d_call: .
clone_size: few
j_call: TRBJ1-2
cdr3_aa: CASSIPSGRSANYGYTF
cdr3_nt: TGTGCCAGTAGTATCCCCTCAGGACGGAGTGCTAACTATGGCTACACCTTC

v_call: TRBV4-2
d_call: .
clone_size: .
j_call: TRBJ2-7
cdr3_aa: CASSQGLSGPYEQYF
cdr3_nt: TGTGCCAGCAGCCAAGGACTGTCGGGGCCCTACGAGCAGTACTTC

v_call: TRBV30
d_call: .
clone_size: once
j_call: TRBJ1-1
cdr3_aa: CAWSVLAVMNTEAFF
cdr3_nt: TGTGCCTGGAGTGTATTGGCCGTCATGAACACTGAAGCTTTCTTT

v_call: TRBV7-9
d_call: TRBD1
clone_size: .
j_call: TRBJ1-4
cdr3_aa: CASSLGTGHEKLFF
cdr3_nt: TGTGCCAGCAGCTTAGGGACAGGGCACGAAAAACTGTTTTTT

v_call: TRBV6-6
d_call: .
clone_size: .
j_call: TRBJ1-3
cdr3_aa: CASSYTFIASGNTIYF
cdr3_nt: TGTGCCAGCAGTTACACTTTTATCGCTTCTGGAAACACCATATATTTT

v_call: TRBV19
d_call: .
clone_size: .
j_call: TRBJ1-2
cdr3_aa: CASSITTGTETPNYGYTF
cdr3_nt: TGTGCCAGTAGTATAACAACCGGGACCGAGACTCCTAACTATGGCTACACCTTC

v_call: TRBV6-1
d_call: TRBD2
clone_size: once
j_call: TRBJ2-5
cdr3_aa: CASRLSSGGWETQYF
cdr3_nt: TGTGCCAGCAGACTGTCCTCGGGAGGATGGGAGACCCAGTACTTC

v_call: TRBV9
d_call: .
clone_size: .
j_call: TRBJ2-5
cdr3_aa: CASSVGGLAAETQYF
cdr3_nt: TGTGCCAGCAGCGTAGGGGGGCTAGCCGCCGAGACCCAGTACTTC

v_call: TRBV9
d_call: .
clone_size: .
j_call: TRBJ1-5
cdr3_aa: CASGGGNQPQHF
cdr3_nt: TGTGCCAGCGGGGGGGGCAATCAGCCCCAGCATTTT

v_call: TRBV29-1
d_call: .
clone_size: .
j_call: TRBJ2-5
cdr3_aa: CRGLAGETQYF
cdr3_nt: TGCAGAGGTTTAGCTGGGGAGACCCAGTACTTC